Given below is one TCR beta chain in context. The table lists this clonotype with a few counts. Its antigen remains undetermined. No much larger clonotype is one base removed from it; base qualities were not supplied. Instrument on record: Illumina HiSeq 1500. In TCRdb, the public reads were trimmed at Q25 with fastp and aligned with MiXCR, with productive beta chains retained. CDR3 protein sequences are deduplicated, and each keeps its most common genes and DNA. The sample contains roughly 340,000 distinct CDR3 sequences, around 29% of them found a single time. The top ten clonotypes cover around 18% of the sample. The sample is drawn from a study of T cell repertoires in cytomegalovirus infection (dated by TCRdb to between 2018 and 2021). In terms of the full investigation: The peptide stimulations were aimed at well-studied HLA-B-restricted epitopes as well as recently identified HLA-C-restricted CMV epitopes, whose presentation resists viral immunomodulation. Because public TCR beta signatures pointed to carriage of CMV infection together with the matching HLA type, the HLA type of each donor mattered for the analysis. Summary of the overall study and its limitations: In both this cohort and an independent cohort of 350 or so donors, the cumulative frequency of public TCR beta family members distinguished carriers of CMV infection plus the relevant HLA type. The ex vivo response was dominated by HLA-C-restricted CMV-specific TCR beta clonotypes, which also provided the single most frequent clonotype in two of eight donors.

For this chain, trimming is 7 bases at the V end and 2 bases at the J end, and the number of junction bases without a gene match is 3. CDR1 MDHEN and CDR2 SYDVKM are derived from the germline V gene. The CDR3, cysteine through phenylalanine, is 14 amino acids long. Here the CDR3 DNA is all that survives: 42 bases in frame from base 1. Read against the paper, the sample's treatment or condition label means: in vitro stimulation with specific CMV peptide epitopes to enrich CMV-specific T cells. This receptor was obtained from a human donor in good health (CMV status not recorded). Some clones in this sample may be carry-over from other donors' samples. Material: cultured PBMCs, obtained from culture after CMV antigen stimulation. Recombination linked TRBV28 to TRBJ1-2, with 11 middle bases fitting TRBD1. This receptor has the CDR3 CASIGQGANYGYTF. Here is the DNA: TGTGCCAGCATAGGACAGGGGGCGAACTATGGCTACACCTTC.